This T cell receptor beta chain was sequenced in a study of shared clonotypes between healthy human individuals. The CDR3 is made up of 15 amino acids. Deletions cut 3 bases from V and 4 bases from J, with 17 bases between. The germline gives CDR1 SGHRS, CDR2 YFSETQ. On this clone itself: Its antigen is currently unknown.

Investigators spread the genomic DNA of each subset evenly over several immunoSEQ plates. Profiling relied on immunoSEQ multiplex PCR, and the TCRdb table lists in-frame clones only, not all of them. Altogether some 2.4 million clones are present, roughly 93% being singletons, with the ten largest covering approximately 0.36%. General study findings and limits: An effect of sequencing depth on clonotype sharing among donors was expected. The study's rarefaction showed incomplete sorted-subset sequencing despite large depth. Clonotypes shared by all four donors outscored non-shared clonotypes in generation probability.

This TCR was sampled from a man younger than 35 in good health. Some clones in this sample may be carry-over from other donors' samples. The specimen sequenced was naive CD4+ T cells from PBMCs. Subset denoted: CD45RA+ positively selected. The chain carries TRBV5-1 and TRBJ2-7, with a weak D call TRBD2 (6 bases). The CDR3: CASSYGDWRGYEQYF. The DNA for the CDR3 is TGCGCCAGCAGCTACGGGGACTGGCGGGGATACGAGCAGTACTTC.